This TCR beta chain was profiled in a study of tumor-infiltrating lymphocytes in primary liver carcinoma. Across the study: Samples had roughly 3.5 to 7.5 million productive TCRbeta reads, comparable between tissue types.

From roughly 0.55 ug of total RNA, TCR beta-specific cDNA was reverse-transcribed using a constant-region primer. Slightly modified ARM-PCR with three nested multiplex PCR rounds yielded TCR beta libraries. A C-beta reverse primer and TRBV1-TRBV30 forward primers served in each of the first two PCR rounds, at ten to eleven cycles apiece. TCRdb reprocessed the multiplex PCR reads via MiXCR and lists one record per CDR3 protein. This sample yields fewer than 400,000 distinct CDR3 sequences, of which approximately 58% are seen a single time; approximately 15% belongs to the top ten. Comments on this clonotype: The antigen is undetermined.

Study-level findings and limits: Among the pair types, tumor region pairs showed more overlap than tumor-adjacent and tumor-blood pairs.

The source of the blood RNA was unsorted whole blood, and germline DNA was extracted as well. Infection with HBV was chronic in patients; they were treatment-naive. The CDR3 runs to 16 residues. Germline-derived CDR1 and CDR2 are SGHNT and YYREEE (reference sequence). J was trimmed by 3 bases and V by 0 bases; bases with no gene match: 6. Specimen: peripheral blood. The chain employs TRBV5-4 and TRBJ2-7; 10 nucleotides match TRBD2. The TCR comes from a woman in her twenties or thirties with primary liver carcinoma and hepatitis B virus infection. The CDR3 protein is CASSLAGTSVNYEQYF. The CDR3 DNA is TGTGCCAGCAGCTTGGCCGGGACTAGCGTAAACTACGAGCAGTACTTC.